This TCR beta chain derives from a study of T cells in localized non-small cell lung cancer. Study-wide results and caveats: Greater blood T cell density accompanied longer overall survival. A median around 55 of the top 100 tumor clones appeared in adjacent lung. Uninvolved adjacent lung had the highest recorded T cell clonality, with tumor below it. Heterogeneity cannot be ruled out, as sequencing used one tumor region only.

This CDR3 has 14 residues. V was cut by 4 bases and J by 6 bases, with 14 bases left in between. Germline CDR1 and CDR2: LGHNA and YNFKEQ. Comment on this clone: What it binds is unknown.

Only in-frame clones appear in the TCRdb table, and some are missing; sequencing was by immunoSEQ multiplex PCR. The sample has approximately 88,000 clones; roughly 93% are singletons. The sequence was collected from a woman aged 35 to 75 with stage II squamous cell lung carcinoma. The sample was PBMCs, taken before any cancer treatment. The chain recombines TRBV4-2 with TRBJ2-3; D is possibly TRBD1 (6 bases). This CDR3 is CASSRGWGPDTQYF. The CDR3 DNA reads TGTGCCAGCAGCCGTGGATGGGGGCCGGATACGCAGTATTTT.